One sample yielded the 11 T cell receptor beta chains listed below, sequenced in a study of T cells in Graves' hyperthyroidism and ophthalmopathy. Amplification yielded TCR beta CDR3 regions, with RNA transcripts as the source. The TCR CDR3 first-round RT-PCR relied on the HTBI primer set. TCRdb reanalysed the multiplex PCR reads using MiXCR and keeps one entry per CDR3 protein. The table lists 600,000 or so distinct CDR3 sequences, about 16% of them singletons. Input material: blood. These receptor sequences come from a woman in her 30s with Graves' hyperthyroidism.

This clonotype came up many times. This chain joins TRBV27 and TRBJ2-7; D gene uncertain. This CDR3 has 14 residues. Germline-derived CDR1 and CDR2 are MNHEY and SMNVEV (reference sequence). Trimming shortened V by 1 base and J by 3 bases, and 10 bases separated the two germline ends. For the CDR3, the DNA is TGTGCCAGCAGTTTATTCCCCAGAAACTACGAGCAGTACTTC. This sequence encodes CASSLFPRNYEQYF.

The chain uses TRBV15 and TRBJ2-1, with 7 bases that match TRBD1. V was clipped by 3 bases and J by 7 bases; unmatched bases: 6. In germline, CDR1 is LNHNV, CDR2 YYDKDF (reference sequence). This CDR3 has 14 amino acids. This CDR3 reads CATSRTGIRNEQFF. Written as DNA, the CDR3 is TGTGCCACCAGCAGGACAGGGATTAGGAATGAGCAGTTCTTC.

This clonotype has a count of ten or more. The genes are TRBV7-8 and TRBJ2-7; 8 bases agree with TRBD1. The germline V gene has CDR1 SGHVS and CDR2 FQNEAQ. The CDR3 contains 15 residues. J gave up 2 bases and V 5 bases, and 8 bases lay outside the gene matches. The CDR3 sequence is CASSPQGQGPYEQYF. The CDR3 DNA follows: TGTGCCAGCAGCCCGCAAGGACAGGGACCCTACGAGCAGTACTTC.

This clonotype has at least ten counts. This chain links TRBV12-3 or TRBV12-4 with TRBJ1-3, with 9 bases identical to TRBD1. The CDR3 contains 18 residues. After removal of 5 bases from V and 0 bases from J, the junction contained 11 bases not matched to a gene. The CDR3 reads CASSHRDRVGDSGNTIYF. DNA for the CDR3: TGTGCCAGCAGTCACCGGGACAGGGTCGGCGACTCTGGAAACACCATATATTTT.

This clonotype was counted many times. The rearrangement uses TRBV20-1 and TRBJ2-7; D unresolved. Trimming left V 1 base short and J 0 bases short, with 7 bases between. The germline V gene has CDR1 DFQATT and CDR2 SNEGSKA (reference sequence). The CDR3 runs 13 residues. Here the CDR3 DNA reads TGCAGTGCTAGAGTTCCAGCCTCCTACGAGCAGTACTTC. Protein: CSARVPASYEQYF.

This clonotype came up a few times. The genes are TRBV7-6 and TRBJ2-7; 7 bases are shared with TRBD2. J lost 3 bases, V lost 5 bases, and 16 bases had no gene match. The CDR3 length is 17 residues. Per germline, CDR1 SGHVS and CDR2 FNYEAQ. The CDR3 DNA follows: TGTGCCAGCAGCGAAGAAGCAGGGACTAACTCGAACTACGAGCAGTACTTC. Protein: CASSEEAGTNSNYEQYF.

This clonotype was observed at least ten times. This chain uses TRBV10-3 with TRBJ2-5; 9 bases are a match to TRBD2. J lost 1 base, V lost 6 bases, and 9 bases had no gene match. This CDR3 comprises 16 residues. Germline V gene lookup returns CDR1 ENHRY and CDR2 SYGVKD. CDR3 nucleotides: TGTGCCATCAGCGACCGTGAGCGGGAGGCCCAAGAGACCCAGTACTTC. It specifies CAISDREREAQETQYF.

The chain is built from TRBV20-1 and TRBJ2-1; the D gene is possibly TRBD1 (5 bases). Trimming shortened V by 0 bases and J by 0 bases, and 15 bases separated the two germline ends. Germline loops: CDR1 DFQATT, CDR2 SNEGSKA (reference sequence). This CDR3 spans 17 amino acids. CDR3 bases: TGCAGTGCTAGAGATCAAGACAGACTGAGCTCCTACAATGAGCAGTTCTTC. It encodes CSARDQDRLSSYNEQFF.

This clonotype showed up many times. The chain joins TRBV29-1 to TRBJ2-2; D call uncertain. V lost 4 bases, J lost 2 bases, and 14 bases lay in between. Germline V CDR1 and CDR2: SQVTM, ANQGSEA. There are 15 residues in the CDR3. CDR3 region: CSVVVHPYNTGELFF. DNA for the CDR3: TGCAGCGTTGTTGTCCACCCCTACAACACCGGGGAGCTGTTTTTT.

This clonotype was recorded a few times. V is TRBV27 and J is TRBJ2-1; no firm D call. Trimming left V 6 bases short and J 0 bases short, with 12 bases between. This CDR3 has 15 residues. CDR1 is MNHEY and CDR2 is SMNVEV in the germline V gene (reference sequence). CDR3 nucleotides: TGTGCCAGCAGGCAAGCCCTCCACTCCTACAATGAGCAGTTCTTC. This sequence encodes CASRQALHSYNEQFF.

This clonotype was found many times. V is TRBV3-1 and J is TRBJ2-2; unclear D gene. V shed 0 bases and J shed 0 bases, with 2 bases lying between them. This CDR3 has 14 residues. Germline V CDR1 and CDR2: LGHDT, YNNKEL (reference sequence). The CDR3 sequence is CASSQDPNTGELFF. In nucleotides, the CDR3 is TGTGCCAGCAGCCAAGATCCGAACACCGGGGAGCTGTTTTTT.